This T cell receptor (beta chain) appears in the sequencing data of a study of blood T cell repertoires in COVID-19. Study-wide background: Material from acute and convalescent COVID-19 was sourced from the United States, Italy and Spain. T cells, B-cell-depleted T cells, or PBMCs supplied cDNA or gDNA.

Note on this clone: Different DNA sequences within this sample yield the same CDR3.

The CDR3 loop spans 13 amino acids. The V end was cut by 1 base, the J end by 1 base, with 4 bases between. The assay was immunoSEQ multiplex PCR, and TCRdb's table has in-frame clones only and misses some. The sample includes 68,000 or so clones, 60% to 85% seen only once; the top ten take roughly 21%. The receptor was isolated from a human donor in a cohort sampled during active COVID-19. The sample consisted of peripheral blood. The chain combines TRBV12-3 or TRBV12-4 with TRBJ1-1; D call uncertain. In DNA form, the CDR3 reads TGTGCCAGCAGTTTAGGGGCGAACACTGAAGCTTTCTTT. Translated, it gives CASSLGANTEAFF.